Listed here is a single T cell receptor (beta chain). Its antigen is as yet unknown. The V gene lost 5 bases and the J gene lost 2 bases, with 10 bases spanning the gap. CDR3 length: 13 residues. In germline, CDR1 is MNHEY, CDR2 SVGAGI. The sample belongs to a study of OX40 agonist ivuxolimab in advanced cancers. Study at large: Males comprised 82.7% of the group, whose mean age was approximately 60 years (range 23 to 79).

Whole-study findings and limits: Clonal expansion from baseline to week 6 occurred in both CD4+ and CD8+ T cells.

This table comes from immunoSEQ multiplex PCR, and its TCRdb copy is limited to in-frame clones, with some not included. This table has about 83,000 clones, approximately 85% appearing once. On cycle 4 day 1 and cycle 7 day 1, as well as at baseline, blood was sampled. V usage is TRBV6-5 and J usage is TRBJ2-7, with D perhaps TRBD1 (6 bases). This receptor was obtained from an adult with an advanced solid tumor such as melanoma, head and neck, liver or kidney cancer. The specimen comprised CD4+ or CD8+ T cells sorted from blood, sampled in a trial of the OX40 agonist ivuxolimab. The chain's CDR3 is CASSTGTTYEQYF. DNA of the CDR3: TGTGCCAGCAGTACCGGGACAACCTACGAGCAGTACTTC.